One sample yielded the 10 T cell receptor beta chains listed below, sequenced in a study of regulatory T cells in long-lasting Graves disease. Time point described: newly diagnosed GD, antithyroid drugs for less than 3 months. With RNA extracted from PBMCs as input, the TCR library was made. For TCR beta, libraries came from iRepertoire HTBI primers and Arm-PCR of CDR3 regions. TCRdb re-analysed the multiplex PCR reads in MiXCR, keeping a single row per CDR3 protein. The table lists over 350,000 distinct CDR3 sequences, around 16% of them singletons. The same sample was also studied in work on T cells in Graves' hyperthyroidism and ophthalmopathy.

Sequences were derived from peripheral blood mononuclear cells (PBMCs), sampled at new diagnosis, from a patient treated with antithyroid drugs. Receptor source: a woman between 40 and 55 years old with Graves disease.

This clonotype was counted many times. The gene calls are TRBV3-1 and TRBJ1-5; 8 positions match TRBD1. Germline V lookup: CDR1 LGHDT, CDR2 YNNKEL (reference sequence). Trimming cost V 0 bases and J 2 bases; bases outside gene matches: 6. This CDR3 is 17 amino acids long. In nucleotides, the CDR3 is TGTGCCAGCAGCCAAGACCCAGGGGGCGCGGGCAATCAGCCCCAGCATTTT. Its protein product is CASSQDPGGAGNQPQHF. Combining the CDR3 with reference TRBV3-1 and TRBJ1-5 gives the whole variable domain DTAVSQTPKYLVTQMGNDKSIKCEQNLGHDTMYWYKQDSKKFLKIMFSYNNKELIINETVPNRFSPKSPDKAHLNLHINSLELGDSAVYFCASSQDPGGAGNQPQHFGDGTRLSIL.

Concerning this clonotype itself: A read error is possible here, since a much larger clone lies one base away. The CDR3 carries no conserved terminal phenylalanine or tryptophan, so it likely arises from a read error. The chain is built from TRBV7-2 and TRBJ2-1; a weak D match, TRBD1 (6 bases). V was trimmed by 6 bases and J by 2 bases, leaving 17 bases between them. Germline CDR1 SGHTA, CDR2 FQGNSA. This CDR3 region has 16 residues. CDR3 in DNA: TGTGCCAGCAGTCCCGATGGGGGCCCTCCCTACAATGAGCAGTTCTCC. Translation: CASSPDGGPPYNEQFS.

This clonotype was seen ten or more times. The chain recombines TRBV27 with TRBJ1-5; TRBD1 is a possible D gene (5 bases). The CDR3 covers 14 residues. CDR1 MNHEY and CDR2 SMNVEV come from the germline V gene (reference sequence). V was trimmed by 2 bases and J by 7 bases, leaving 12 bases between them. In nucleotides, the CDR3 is TGTGCCAGCAGTTTAACCAGGTGGGACCAGCCCCAGCATTTT. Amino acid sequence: CASSLTRWDQPQHF.

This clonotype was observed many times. The CDR3 is CASSLAREGIYNSPLHF. The CDR3 region has the DNA TGTGCCAGCAGCTTAGCGCGAGAGGGGATTTATAATTCACCCCTCCACTTT. The chain has TRBV7-8 and TRBJ1-6; D possibly corresponds to TRBD1 (5 bases). The CDR3 is 17 amino acids. Germline V gives CDR1 SGHVS, CDR2 FQNEAQ. Trimming took 0 bases from V and 4 from J, leaving 13 bases between them.

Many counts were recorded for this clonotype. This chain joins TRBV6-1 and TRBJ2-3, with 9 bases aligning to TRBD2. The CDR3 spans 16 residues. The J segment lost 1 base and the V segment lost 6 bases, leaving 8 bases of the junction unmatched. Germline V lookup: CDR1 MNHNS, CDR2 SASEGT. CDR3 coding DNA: TGTGCCAGCAGCATCGGACTAGCGTCCCGCACAGATACGCAGTATTTT. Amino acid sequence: CASSIGLASRTDTQYF.

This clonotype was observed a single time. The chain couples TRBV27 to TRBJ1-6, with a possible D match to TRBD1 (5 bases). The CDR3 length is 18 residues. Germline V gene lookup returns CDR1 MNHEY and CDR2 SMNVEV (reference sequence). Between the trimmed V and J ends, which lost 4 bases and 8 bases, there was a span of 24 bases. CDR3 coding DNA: TGTGCCAGCAGTTCATACCAATACCCCCCCGGGACTGATTCACCCCTCCACTTT. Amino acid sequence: CASSSYQYPPGTDSPLHF.

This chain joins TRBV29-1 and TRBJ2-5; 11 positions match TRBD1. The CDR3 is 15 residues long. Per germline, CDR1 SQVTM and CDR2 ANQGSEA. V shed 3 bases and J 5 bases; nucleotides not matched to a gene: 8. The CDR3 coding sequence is TGCAGCGTTGACCGCAGGGGGACAGGGGGTGAGACCCAGTACTTC. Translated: CSVDRRGTGGETQYF.

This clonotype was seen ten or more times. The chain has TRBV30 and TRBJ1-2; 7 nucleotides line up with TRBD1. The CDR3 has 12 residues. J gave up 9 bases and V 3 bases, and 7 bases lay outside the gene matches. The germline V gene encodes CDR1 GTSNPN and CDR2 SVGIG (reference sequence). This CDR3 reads CAWRGGDSSYTF. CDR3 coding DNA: TGTGCCTGGAGAGGAGGGGACAGTAGCTACACCTTC.

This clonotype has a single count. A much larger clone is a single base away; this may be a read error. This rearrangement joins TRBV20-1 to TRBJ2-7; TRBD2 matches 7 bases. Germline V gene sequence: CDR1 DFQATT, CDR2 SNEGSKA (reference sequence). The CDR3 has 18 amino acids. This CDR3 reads CNARDRNWAGLAAYEQYF. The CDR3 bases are TGCAATGCTAGAGATAGGAACTGGGCCGGGCTAGCGGCTTACGAGCAGTACTTC.

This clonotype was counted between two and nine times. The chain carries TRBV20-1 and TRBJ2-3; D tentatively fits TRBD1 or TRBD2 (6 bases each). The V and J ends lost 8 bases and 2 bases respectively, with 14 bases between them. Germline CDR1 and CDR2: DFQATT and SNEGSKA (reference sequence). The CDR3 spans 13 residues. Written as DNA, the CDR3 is TGCAGTCCTGGGTCGGGGGCCACAGATACGCAGTATTTT. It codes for CSPGSGATDTQYF.